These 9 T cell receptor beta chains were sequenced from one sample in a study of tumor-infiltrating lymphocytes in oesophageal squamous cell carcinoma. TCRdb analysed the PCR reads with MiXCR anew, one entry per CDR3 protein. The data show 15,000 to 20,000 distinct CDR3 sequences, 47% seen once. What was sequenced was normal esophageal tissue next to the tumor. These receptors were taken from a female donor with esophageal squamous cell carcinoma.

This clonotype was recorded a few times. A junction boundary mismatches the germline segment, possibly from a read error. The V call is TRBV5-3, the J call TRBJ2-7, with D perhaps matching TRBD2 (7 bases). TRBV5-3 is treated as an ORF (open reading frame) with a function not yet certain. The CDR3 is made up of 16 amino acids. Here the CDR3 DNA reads TGTGCCAGCAGCTTGCGGGGGCGGGGGAGGGACTACGAGCAGTACTTC. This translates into CASSLRGRGRDYEQYF.

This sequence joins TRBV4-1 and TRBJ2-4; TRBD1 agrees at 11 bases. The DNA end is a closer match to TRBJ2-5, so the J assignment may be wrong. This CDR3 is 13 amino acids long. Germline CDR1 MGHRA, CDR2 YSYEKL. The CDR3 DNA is TGCGCCAGCACGGGACAGGGGGACGAGACCCAGTACTTC. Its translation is CASTGQGDETQYF.

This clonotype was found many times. This chain's CDR3 is CASSPYRASGELFF. The CDR3 DNA reads as TGTGCCAGCAGCCCCTACAGGGCCTCCGGGGAGCTGTTTTTT. The chain is built from TRBV6-1 and TRBJ2-2, with D possibly being TRBD1 (6 bases). The CDR3 loop spans 14 amino acids. The V end was cut by 6 bases, the J end by 6 bases, with 14 bases between. Per the germline V gene, CDR1 is MNHNS and CDR2 is SASEGT.

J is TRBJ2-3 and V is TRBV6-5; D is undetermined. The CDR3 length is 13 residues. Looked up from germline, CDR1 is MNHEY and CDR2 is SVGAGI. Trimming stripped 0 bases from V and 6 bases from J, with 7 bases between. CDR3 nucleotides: TGTGCCAGCAGTTACTCCCCCGGGGATACGCAGTATTTT. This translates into CASSYSPGDTQYF.

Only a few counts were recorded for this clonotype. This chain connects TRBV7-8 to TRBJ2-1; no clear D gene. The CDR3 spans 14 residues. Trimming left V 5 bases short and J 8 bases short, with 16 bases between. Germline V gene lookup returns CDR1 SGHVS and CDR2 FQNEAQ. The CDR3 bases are TGTGCCAGCAGCATAGGATCGCTTGGGGATGAGCAGTTCTTC. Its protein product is CASSIGSLGDEQFF. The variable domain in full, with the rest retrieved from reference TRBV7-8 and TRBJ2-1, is GAGVSQSPRYKVAKRGQDVALRCDPISGHVSLFWYQQALGQGPEFLTYFQNEAQLDKSGLPSDRFFAERPEGSVSTLKIQRTQQEDSAVYLCASSIGSLGDEQFFGPGTRLTVL.

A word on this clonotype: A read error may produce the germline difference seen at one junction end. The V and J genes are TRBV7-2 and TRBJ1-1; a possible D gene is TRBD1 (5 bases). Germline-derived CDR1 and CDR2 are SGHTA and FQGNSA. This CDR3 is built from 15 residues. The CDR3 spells CASSLVPGSDSPLHF. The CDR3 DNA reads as TGTGCCAGCAGCTTAGTTCCAGGGAGTGATTCACCCCTCCACTTC.

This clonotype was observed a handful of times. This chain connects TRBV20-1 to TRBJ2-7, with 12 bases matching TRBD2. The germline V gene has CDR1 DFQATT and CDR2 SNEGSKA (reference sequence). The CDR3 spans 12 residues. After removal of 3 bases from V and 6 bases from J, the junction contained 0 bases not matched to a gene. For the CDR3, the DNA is TGCAGTGCTAGGACTAGCGGGAGCGAGCAGTACTTC. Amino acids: CSARTSGSEQYF.

In DNA form, the CDR3 reads TGTGCCAGCAGCCTAAGGACTAGCGGGGGTAGGGATGAGCAGTTCTTC. The encoded protein is CASSLRTSGGRDEQFF. The chain combines TRBV7-2 with TRBJ2-1, with TRBD2 identical over 13 bases. The CDR3 has 16 amino acids. With 5 bases clipped from V and 8 bases from J, the junction kept 9 bases outside the gene matches. Germline lookup yields CDR1 SGHTA and CDR2 FQGNSA.

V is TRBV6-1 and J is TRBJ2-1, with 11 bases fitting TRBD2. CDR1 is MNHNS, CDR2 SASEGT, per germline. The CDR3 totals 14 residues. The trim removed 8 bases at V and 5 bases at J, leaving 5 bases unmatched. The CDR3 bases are TGTGCCAGCCTACCTAGCGGGGGGAACAATGAGCAGTTCTTC. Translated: CASLPSGGNNEQFF.